This T cell receptor beta chain was found in a study of graft-versus-host responses after intestinal transplantation (dated by TCRdb to about 2021). For context, the study as a whole: The transplants that recipients got were multivisceral, liver-intestinal, or isolated intestinal. The cohort enrolled about two dozen intestinal transplant recipients, one of whom was a retransplant, and a few patients without pretransplant specimens were excluded. To identify alloreactive clones, pre-transplant mixed lymphocyte reaction products were sequenced and then compared with unstimulated pre-transplant donor and recipient T cells. After intestinal transplantation, graft-versus-host and host-versus-graft alloreactive T cell clones in the graft, circulation and bone marrow were tracked using bulk TCR-beta CDR3 sequencing. Instead of going to the commercial service, samples from a few later patients were sequenced in-house on an Illumina MiSeq and processed with MiXCR. Every recipient was given anti-thymocyte globulin induction, then maintenance tacrolimus and steroids for approximately 3 years. A peak of at least 4% donor T cells among recipient peripheral blood mononuclear cells was the definition used for donor T cell macrochimerism. Paper-wide results and their limitations: GvH clones were detected in recipient bone marrow, and some of these GvH clones were observed earlier in ileal mucosa or blood, consistent with an intestinal mucosal origin. In the allografts of patients with donor T cell macrochimerism, GvH to HvG T cell clonal ratios were high. Early after transplant, peak levels of circulating GvH clones were found to be associated with declines in HvG clones. The relatively low number and heterogeneity of intestinal transplant patients limited the conclusions.

Library method: the immunoSEQ multiplex PCR assay. For most patients, genomic DNA was isolated with the Qiagen DNeasy Blood and Tissue Kit and shipped frozen to Adaptive Biotechnologies for TCR sequencing. For most patients, genomic DNA was subjected to high-throughput TCR-beta CDR3 sequencing by Adaptive Biotechnologies. Processing in the source paper ran as follows. Adaptive's ImmunoSEQ software supplied the TCR sequencing data for around 19 patients, while MiXCR and VDJtools were used to process a few other patients. To correct CD4 versus CD8 sorting errors, any sequence found in both subsets at a frequency ratio below 5:1 was removed. CDR3 nucleotide sequences shared between donor and recipient were removed because their origin could not be assigned. At least 2-fold expansion over unstimulated cells and a minimum CFSE-low frequency of 0.002% (template counts) or 0.001% (read counts) were required for clones to be classified as alloreactive. Mappable clones were those detected in sequenced pre-transplant spleen, lymph node, or MLR CFSE-low populations of the donor or recipient. Cumulative frequency of alloreactive clones was calculated as a percentage of all sequences weighted by copy number. Imported from immuneACCESS, the table was reduced by TCRdb to in-frame sequences with V and J called. These copies leave out some clones; in studies compared against another copy, an unresolved V gene accounts for under half, and the cause of the remainder is not known. That table is the source of V, J and clone size, and D and trimming were worked out from the DNA. Within this sample are 80,000 to 95,000 clones, with more than 85% of them counted one time only. The top ten hold more than 1.5% of the sample.

Interpreted using the paper, the time point label stands for: cells obtained before transplantation from donor or recipient. CD3+CD4+ and CD3+CD8+ populations were FACS-sorted from unstimulated pre-transplant donor and recipient cells taken from spleen or lymph nodes. Comments on this clone: Its antigen is still unknown. Per-base qualities were not stored, and no clone one base away is much larger.

Reading the germline V gene (reference sequence) gives CDR1 SEHNR and CDR2 FQNEAQ. Deletion took 2 bases off V and 1 base off J, with a span of 6 bases between the germline ends. The CDR3 covers 15 residues, taking in both the cysteine and the phenylalanine. Just the 45-base CDR3 DNA is kept, in frame starting at base 1. Sequences were derived from unstimulated CD8+ T cells sorted from spleen or lymph node cells, sampled before intestinal transplant. The receptor was isolated from a human donor who received an intestinal transplant. This sequence uses TRBV7-9 and TRBJ2-6; a confident D gene designation cannot be given. The nucleotide sequence is TGTGCCAGCAGCTTAATACAGTCTGGGGCCAACGTCCTGACTTTC. Its product reads: CASSLIQSGANVLTF. Beyond the CDR3, the reference TRBV7-9 and TRBJ2-6 genes provide the residues; the full variable domain reads: DTGVSQNPRHKITKRGQNVTFRCDPISEHNRLYWYRQTLGQGPEFLTYFQNEAQLEKSRLLSDRFSAERPKGSFSTLEIQRTEQGDSAMYLCASSLIQSGANVLTFGAGSRLTVL.